This T cell receptor beta chain derives from a study of OX40 agonist ivuxolimab in advanced cancers. The assay was immunoSEQ multiplex PCR, and TCRdb's table has in-frame clones only and misses some. The sample holds tens of thousands of clones, around 84% seen once. CDR1 is SNHLY, CDR2 FYNNEI, per germline. CDR3 length: 14 amino acids. With V trimmed by 1 base and J by 6 bases, 2 bases remained unmatched. The receptor comes from an adult with an advanced solid tumor such as melanoma, head and neck, liver or kidney cancer. This specimen consisted of CD4+ or CD8+ T cells sorted from blood, obtained in a trial of the OX40 agonist ivuxolimab. The J gene is TRBJ1-5, the V gene TRBV2; 8 positions match TRBD1. The CDR3 DNA sequence: TGTGCCAGCAGTGAAGGTCAGGGGGCTCAGCCCCAGCATTTT. Translation: CASSEGQGAQPQHF.